The present TCR beta chain was sequenced within a study of blood T cell repertoires in COVID-19. In the study overall: Acute-phase and convalescent COVID-19 samples originated in the United States, Italy and Spain. PBMCs, B-cell-depleted T cells, or T cells provided the cDNA or gDNA that made up the material.

Authors' processing steps: Researchers report that nucleated cell counts were estimated from reference gene primer amplification. The assay was immunoSEQ multiplex PCR, and TCRdb's table has in-frame clones only and misses some. V, J and clone size were drawn from that table, and D and trimming were deduced from the DNA. The sample lists some 80,000 clones; around 89% were seen once. The CDR3 consists of 16 residues. Trimming left V 0 bases short and J 5 bases short, with 16 bases between. Germline V gives CDR1 MNHEY, CDR2 SVGAGI. The chain has TRBV6-5 and TRBJ1-1; D is ambiguous. This TCR derives from a human donor in a cohort sampled during active COVID-19. The sequenced sample consisted of peripheral blood. In DNA, the CDR3 is TGTGCCAGCAGTTACTCCGAGGTGGCGGTGGGTACTGAAGCTTTCTTT. It yields the protein CASSYSEVAVGTEAFF.